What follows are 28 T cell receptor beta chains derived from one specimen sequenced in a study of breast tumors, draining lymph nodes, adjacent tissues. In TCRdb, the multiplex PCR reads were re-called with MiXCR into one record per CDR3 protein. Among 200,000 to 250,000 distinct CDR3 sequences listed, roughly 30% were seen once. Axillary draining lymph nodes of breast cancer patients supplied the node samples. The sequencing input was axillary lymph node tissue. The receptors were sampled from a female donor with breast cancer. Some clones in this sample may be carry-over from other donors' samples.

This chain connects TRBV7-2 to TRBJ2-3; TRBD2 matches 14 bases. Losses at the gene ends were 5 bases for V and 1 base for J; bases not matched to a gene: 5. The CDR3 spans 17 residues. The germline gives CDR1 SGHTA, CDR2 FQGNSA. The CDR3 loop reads CASSPRLAGGRTDTQYF. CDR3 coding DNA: TGTGCCAGCAGCCCTCGACTAGCGGGAGGGCGCACAGATACGCAGTATTTT.

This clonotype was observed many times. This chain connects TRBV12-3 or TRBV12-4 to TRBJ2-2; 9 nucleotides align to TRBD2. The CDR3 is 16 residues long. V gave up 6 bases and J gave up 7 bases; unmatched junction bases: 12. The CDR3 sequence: CASSRLGGRAVGELFF. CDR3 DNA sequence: TGTGCCAGCAGCCGCCTTGGCGGGAGGGCCGTCGGGGAGCTGTTTTTT.

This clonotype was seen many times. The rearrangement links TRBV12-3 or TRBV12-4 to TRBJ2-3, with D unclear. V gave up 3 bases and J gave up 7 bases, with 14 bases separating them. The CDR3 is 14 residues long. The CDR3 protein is CASSLAGSPYTQYF. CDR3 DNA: TGTGCCAGCAGTTTGGCAGGTTCCCCCTATACGCAGTATTTT.

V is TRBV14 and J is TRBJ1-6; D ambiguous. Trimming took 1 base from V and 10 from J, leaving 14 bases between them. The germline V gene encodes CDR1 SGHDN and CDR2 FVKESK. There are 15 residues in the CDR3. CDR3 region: CASSQAERMGSPLHF. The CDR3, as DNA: TGTGCCAGCAGCCAAGCAGAGCGGATGGGGTCACCCCTCCACTTT.

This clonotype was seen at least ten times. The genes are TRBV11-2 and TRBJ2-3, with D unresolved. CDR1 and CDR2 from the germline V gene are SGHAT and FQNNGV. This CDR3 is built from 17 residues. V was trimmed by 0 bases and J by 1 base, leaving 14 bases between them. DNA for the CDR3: TGTGCCAGCAGCTTAGATTATCAGGAGTACGGCACAGATACGCAGTATTTT. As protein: CASSLDYQEYGTDTQYF.

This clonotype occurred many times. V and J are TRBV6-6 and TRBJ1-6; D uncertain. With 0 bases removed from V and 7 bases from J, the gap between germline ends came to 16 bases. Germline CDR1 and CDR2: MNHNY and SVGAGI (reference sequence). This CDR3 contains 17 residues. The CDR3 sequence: CASSYSIGITGNSPLHF. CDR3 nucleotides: TGTGCCAGCAGTTACTCGATAGGGATCACTGGCAATTCACCCCTCCACTTT.

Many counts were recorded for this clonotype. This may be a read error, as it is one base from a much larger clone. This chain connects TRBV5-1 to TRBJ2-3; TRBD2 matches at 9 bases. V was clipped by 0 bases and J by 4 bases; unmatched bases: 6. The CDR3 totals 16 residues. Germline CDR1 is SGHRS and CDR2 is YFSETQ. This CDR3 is CASSLGVIAGADTQYF. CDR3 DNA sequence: TGCGCCAGCAGCTTGGGAGTGATAGCGGGAGCAGATACGCAGTATTTT.

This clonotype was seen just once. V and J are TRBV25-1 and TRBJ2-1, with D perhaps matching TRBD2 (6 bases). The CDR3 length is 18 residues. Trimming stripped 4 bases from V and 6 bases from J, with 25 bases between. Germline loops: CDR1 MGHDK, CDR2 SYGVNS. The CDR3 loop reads CASSASRNAGRPINEQFF. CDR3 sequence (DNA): TGTGCCAGCAGTGCTAGTCGTAATGCGGGACGCCCCATCAATGAGCAGTTCTTC. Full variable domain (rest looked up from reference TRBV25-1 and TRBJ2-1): EADIYQTPRYLVIGTGKKITLECSQTMGHDKMYWYQQDPGMELHLIHYSYGVNSTEKGDLSSESTVSRIRTEHFPLTLESARPSHTSQYLCASSASRNAGRPINEQFFGPGTRLTVL.

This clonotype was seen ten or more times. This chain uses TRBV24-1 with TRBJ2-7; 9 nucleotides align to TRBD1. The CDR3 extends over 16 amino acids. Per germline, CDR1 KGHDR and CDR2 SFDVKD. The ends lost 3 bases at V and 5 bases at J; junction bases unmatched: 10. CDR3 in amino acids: CATSDRGTGTKNEQYF. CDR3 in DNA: TGTGCCACCAGTGATCGGGGGACAGGGACCAAGAACGAGCAGTACTTC.

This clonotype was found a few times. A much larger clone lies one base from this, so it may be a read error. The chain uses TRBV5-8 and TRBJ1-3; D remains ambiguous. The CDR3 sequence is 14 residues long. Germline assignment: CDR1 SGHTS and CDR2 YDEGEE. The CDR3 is CASSLGHSGNTVYF. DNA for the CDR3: TGTGCCAGCAGCTTGGGACACTCTGGAAACACCGTATATTTT. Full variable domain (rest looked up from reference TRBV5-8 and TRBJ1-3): EAGVTQSPTHLIKTRGQQATLRCSPISGHTSVYWYQQALGLGLQFLLWYDEGEERNRGNFPPRFSGRQFPNYSSELNVNALELEDSALYLCASSLGHSGNTVYFGEGSWLTVV.

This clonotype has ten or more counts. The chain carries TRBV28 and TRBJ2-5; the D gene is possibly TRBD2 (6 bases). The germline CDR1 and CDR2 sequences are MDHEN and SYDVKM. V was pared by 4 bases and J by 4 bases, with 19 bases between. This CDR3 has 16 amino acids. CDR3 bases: TGTGCCAGCAGTTCCTACGGAGGGGAGTACCTAGAGACCCAGTACTTC. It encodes CASSSYGGEYLETQYF.

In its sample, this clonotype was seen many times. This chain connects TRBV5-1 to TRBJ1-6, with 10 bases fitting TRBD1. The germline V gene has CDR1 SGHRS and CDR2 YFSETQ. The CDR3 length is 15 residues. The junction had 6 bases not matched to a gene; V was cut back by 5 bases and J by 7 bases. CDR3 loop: CASRTGGEENSPLHF. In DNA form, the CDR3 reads TGCGCCAGCAGGACAGGGGGCGAGGAGAATTCACCCCTCCACTTT.

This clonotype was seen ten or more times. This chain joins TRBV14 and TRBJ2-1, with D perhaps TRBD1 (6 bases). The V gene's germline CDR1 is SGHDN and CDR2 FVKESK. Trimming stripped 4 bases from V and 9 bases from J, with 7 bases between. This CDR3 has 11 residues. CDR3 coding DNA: TGTGCCAGCAGCCTACAGGGTGAGCAGTTCTTC. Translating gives CASSLQGEQFF.

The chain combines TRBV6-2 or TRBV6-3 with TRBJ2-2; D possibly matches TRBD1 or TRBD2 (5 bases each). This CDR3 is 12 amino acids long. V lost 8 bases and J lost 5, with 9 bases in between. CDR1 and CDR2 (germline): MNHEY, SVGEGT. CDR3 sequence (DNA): TGTGCCAGCCGGGGCCCTACCGGGGAGCTGTTTTTT. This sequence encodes CASRGPTGELFF.

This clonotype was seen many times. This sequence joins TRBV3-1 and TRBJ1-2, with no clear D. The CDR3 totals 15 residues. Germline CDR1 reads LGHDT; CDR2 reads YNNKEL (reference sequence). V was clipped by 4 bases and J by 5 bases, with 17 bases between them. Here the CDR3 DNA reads TGTGCCAGCAGCCCGGACGGGTATAGAGGGTATGGCTACACCTTC. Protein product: CASSPDGYRGYGYTF.

The CDR3 here is CAIRRKAGVNTGELFF. The CDR3 nucleotides are TGTGCCATCAGAAGAAAAGCGGGGGTGAACACCGGGGAGCTGTTTTTT. This sequence joins TRBV10-3 and TRBJ2-2, with 8 positions matching TRBD2. Germline V gives CDR1 ENHRY, CDR2 SYGVKD. The CDR3 consists of 16 residues. V was clipped by 6 bases and J by 1 base; unmatched bases: 7.

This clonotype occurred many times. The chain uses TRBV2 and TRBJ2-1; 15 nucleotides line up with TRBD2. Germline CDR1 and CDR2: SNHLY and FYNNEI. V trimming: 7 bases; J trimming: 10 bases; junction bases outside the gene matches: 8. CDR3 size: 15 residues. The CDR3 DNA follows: TGTGCCAGCAAGGCGGGACTAGCGGGAGGCGGCGAGCAGTTCTTC. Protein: CASKAGLAGGGEQFF.

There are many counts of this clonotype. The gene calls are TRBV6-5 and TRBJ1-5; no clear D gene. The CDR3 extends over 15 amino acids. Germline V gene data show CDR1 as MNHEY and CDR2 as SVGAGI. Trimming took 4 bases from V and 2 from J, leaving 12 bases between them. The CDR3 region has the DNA TGTGCCAGCAGTTCAGGCGCACTCCGCAATCAGCCCCAGCATTTT. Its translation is CASSSGALRNQPQHF.

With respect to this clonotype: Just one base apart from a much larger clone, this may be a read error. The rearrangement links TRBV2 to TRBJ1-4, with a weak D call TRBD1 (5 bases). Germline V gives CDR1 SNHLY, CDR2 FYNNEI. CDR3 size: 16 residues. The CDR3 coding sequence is TGTGCCAGCAGTCGCTTATCGACAGCAACTAGTGAAAAACTGTTTTTT. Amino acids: CASSRLSTATSEKLFF.

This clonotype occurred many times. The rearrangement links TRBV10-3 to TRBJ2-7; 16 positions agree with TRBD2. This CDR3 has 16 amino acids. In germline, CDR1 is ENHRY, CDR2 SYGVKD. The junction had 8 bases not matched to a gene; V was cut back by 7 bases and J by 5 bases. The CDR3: CAIMGTSGRAPNEQYF. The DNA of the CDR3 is TGTGCCATCATGGGGACTAGCGGGAGGGCCCCAAACGAGCAGTACTTC.

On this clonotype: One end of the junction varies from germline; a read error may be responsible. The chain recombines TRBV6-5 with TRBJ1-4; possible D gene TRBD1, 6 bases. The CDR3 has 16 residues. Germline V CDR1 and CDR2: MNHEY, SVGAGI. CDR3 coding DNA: TGTGCCAGCAGTCACTCGAAGGGGGGGCAGGATGAAAAACTGTTTTTT. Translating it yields CASSHSKGGQDEKLFF.

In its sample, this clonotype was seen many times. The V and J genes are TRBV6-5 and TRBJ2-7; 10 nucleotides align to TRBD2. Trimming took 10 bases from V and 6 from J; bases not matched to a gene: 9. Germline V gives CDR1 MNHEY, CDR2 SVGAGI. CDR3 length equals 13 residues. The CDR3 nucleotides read TGTGCCATCCGATCTTTAGCGGGAGGCGAGCAGTACTTC. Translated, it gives CAIRSLAGGEQYF.

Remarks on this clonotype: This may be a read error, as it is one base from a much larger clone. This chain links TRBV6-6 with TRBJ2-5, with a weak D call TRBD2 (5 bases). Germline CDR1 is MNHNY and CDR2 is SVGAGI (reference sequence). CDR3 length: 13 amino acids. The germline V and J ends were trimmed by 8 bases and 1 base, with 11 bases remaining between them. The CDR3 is CASSRAGQETQYF. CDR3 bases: TGTGCCAGCTCACGGGCGGGCCAAGAGACCCAGTACTTC.

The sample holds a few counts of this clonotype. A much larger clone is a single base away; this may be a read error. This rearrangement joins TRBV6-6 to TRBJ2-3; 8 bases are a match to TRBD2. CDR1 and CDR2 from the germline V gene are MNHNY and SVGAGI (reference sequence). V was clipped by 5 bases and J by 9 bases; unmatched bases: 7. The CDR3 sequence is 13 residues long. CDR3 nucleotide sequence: TGTGCCAGCAGTCCCCCCCCTAGCGGGACGCAGTATTTT. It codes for CASSPPPSGTQYF.

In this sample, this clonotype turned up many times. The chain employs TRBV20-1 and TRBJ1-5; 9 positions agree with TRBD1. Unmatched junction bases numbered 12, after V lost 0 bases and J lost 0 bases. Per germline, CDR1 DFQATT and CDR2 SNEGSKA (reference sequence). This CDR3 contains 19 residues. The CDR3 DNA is TGCAGTGCTAGAGAGGTAACAGGGGGCGCAGAGTATAGCAATCAGCCCCAGCATTTT. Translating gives CSAREVTGGAEYSNQPQHF.

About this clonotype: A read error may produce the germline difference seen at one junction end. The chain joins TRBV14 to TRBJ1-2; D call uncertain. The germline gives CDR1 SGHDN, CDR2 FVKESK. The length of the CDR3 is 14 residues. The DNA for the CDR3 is TGTGCCAGCAGCCTAGAGGGAAAGACTTATGGCCACACCTTC. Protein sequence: CASSLEGKTYGHTF.

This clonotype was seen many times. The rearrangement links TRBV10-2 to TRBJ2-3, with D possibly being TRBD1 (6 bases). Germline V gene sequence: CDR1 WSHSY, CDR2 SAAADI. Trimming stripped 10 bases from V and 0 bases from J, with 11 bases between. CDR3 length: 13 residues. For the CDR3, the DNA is TGCGCCACTAACAGGGAGAGCACAGATACGCAGTATTTT. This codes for CATNRESTDTQYF.

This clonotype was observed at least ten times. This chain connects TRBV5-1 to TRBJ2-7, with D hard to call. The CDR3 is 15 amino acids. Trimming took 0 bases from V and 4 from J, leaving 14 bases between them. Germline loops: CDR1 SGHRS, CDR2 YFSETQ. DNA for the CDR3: TGCGCCAGCAGCTTGGAGCCTACGCCCGCGTACGAGCAGTACTTC. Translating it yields CASSLEPTPAYEQYF. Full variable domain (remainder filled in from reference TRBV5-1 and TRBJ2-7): KAGVTQTPRYLIKTRGQQVTLSCSPISGHRSVSWYQQTPGQGLQFLFEYFSETQRNKGNFPGRFSGRQFSNSRSEMNVSTLELGDSALYLCASSLEPTPAYEQYFGPGTRLTVT.